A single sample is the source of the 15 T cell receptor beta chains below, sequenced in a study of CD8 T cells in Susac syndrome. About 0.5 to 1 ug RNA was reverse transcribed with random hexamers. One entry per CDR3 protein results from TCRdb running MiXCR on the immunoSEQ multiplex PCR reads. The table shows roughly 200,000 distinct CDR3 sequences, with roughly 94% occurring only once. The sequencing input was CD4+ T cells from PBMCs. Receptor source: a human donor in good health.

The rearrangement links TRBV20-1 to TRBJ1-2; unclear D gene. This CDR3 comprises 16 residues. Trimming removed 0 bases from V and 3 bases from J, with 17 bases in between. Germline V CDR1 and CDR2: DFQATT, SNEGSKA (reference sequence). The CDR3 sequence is CSARDEMLRADYGYTF. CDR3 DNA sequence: TGCAGTGCTAGAGACGAAATGCTTCGCGCGGACTATGGCTACACCTTC.

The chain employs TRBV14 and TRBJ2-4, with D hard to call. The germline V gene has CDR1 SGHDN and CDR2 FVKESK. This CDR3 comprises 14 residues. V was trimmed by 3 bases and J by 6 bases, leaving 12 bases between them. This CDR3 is CASSQSSIINIQYF. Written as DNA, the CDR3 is TGTGCCAGCAGCCAGAGCAGCATAATAAACATTCAGTACTTC.

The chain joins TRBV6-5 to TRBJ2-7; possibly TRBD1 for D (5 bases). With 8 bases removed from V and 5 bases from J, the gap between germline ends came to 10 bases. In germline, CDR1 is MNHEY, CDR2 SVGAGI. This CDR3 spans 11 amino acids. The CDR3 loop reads CASGQGHEQYF. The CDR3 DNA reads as TGTGCCAGCGGCCAGGGCCACGAGCAGTACTTC.

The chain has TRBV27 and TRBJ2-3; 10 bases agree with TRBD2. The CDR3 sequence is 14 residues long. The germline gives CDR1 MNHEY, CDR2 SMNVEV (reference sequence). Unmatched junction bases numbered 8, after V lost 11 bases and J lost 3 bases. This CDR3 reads CASTSGVGTDTQYF. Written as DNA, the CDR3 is TGTGCCTCTACTAGCGGGGTAGGGACAGATACGCAGTATTTT.

CDR3 sequence reads: CASSQDRQGVGEQFF. CDR3 nucleotide sequence: TGCGCCAGCAGCCAAGACAGGCAGGGGGTGGGTGAGCAGTTCTTC. J is TRBJ2-1 and V is TRBV4-1, with 7 bases that match TRBD1. Germline V CDR1 and CDR2: MGHRA, YSYEKL. Trimming at V came to 0 bases and at J to 9 bases, leaving 8 bases not matched to a gene. The CDR3 has 15 amino acids.

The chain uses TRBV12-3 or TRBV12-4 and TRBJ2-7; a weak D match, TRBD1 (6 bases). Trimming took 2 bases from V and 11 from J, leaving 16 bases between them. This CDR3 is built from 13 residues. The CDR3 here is CASSLRTEMREYF. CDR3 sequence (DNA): TGTGCCAGCAGTTTAAGGACAGAAATGAGGGAGTACTTC.

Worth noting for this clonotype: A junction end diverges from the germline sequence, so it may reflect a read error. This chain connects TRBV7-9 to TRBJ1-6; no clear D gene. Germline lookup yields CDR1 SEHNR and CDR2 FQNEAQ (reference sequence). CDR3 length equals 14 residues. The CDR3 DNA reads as TGTGCCAGCACCTTACGGACGGATAATTCACCCCTCCACTTT. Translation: CASTLRTDNSPLHF.

CDR3 DNA: TGCGCCAGCAAACCTACAGGGGTGAGCAATCAGCCCCAGCATTTT. Amino acids: CASKPTGVSNQPQHF. This rearrangement joins TRBV5-1 to TRBJ1-5, with 7 bases that match TRBD1. V gave up 6 bases and J gave up 1 base; unmatched junction bases: 7. Germline V gene lookup returns CDR1 SGHRS and CDR2 YFSETQ. The CDR3 runs 15 residues.

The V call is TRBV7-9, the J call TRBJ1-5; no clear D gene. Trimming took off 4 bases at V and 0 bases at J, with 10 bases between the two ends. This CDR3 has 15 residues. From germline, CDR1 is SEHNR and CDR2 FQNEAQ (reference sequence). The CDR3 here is CASSSTGYSNQPQHF. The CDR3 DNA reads TGTGCCAGCAGCTCAACGGGATATAGCAATCAGCCCCAGCATTTT. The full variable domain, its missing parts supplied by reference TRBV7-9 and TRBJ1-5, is DTGVSQNPRHKITKRGQNVTFRCDPISEHNRLYWYRQTLGQGPEFLTYFQNEAQLEKSRLLSDRFSAERPKGSFSTLEIQRTEQGDSAMYLCASSSTGYSNQPQHFGDGTRLSIL.

CDR3 amino acids: CASSPRNSPLHF. The CDR3, as DNA: TGTGCCAGCAGCCCCAGGAATTCACCCCTCCACTTT. The rearrangement joins TRBV5-4 to TRBJ1-6; D is undetermined. V was cut by 4 bases and J by 7 bases, with 6 bases left in between. The CDR3 spans 12 residues. Germline CDR1 is SGHNT and CDR2 is YYREEE (reference sequence).

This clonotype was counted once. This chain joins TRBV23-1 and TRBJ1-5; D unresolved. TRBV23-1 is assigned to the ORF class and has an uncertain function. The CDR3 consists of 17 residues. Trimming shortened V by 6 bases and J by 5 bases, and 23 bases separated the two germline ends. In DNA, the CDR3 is TGCGCCAGCAGATTAAACGGACGCTCCAAGGGTGATCAGCCCCAGCATTTT. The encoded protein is CASRLNGRSKGDQPQHF.

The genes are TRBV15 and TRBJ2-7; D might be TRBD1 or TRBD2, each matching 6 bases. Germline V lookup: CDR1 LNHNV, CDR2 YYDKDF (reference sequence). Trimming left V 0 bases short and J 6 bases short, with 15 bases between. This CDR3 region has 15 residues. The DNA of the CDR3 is TGTGCCACCAGCAGAGATCGGGCGGGACATCTCGAGCAGTACTTC. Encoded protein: CATSRDRAGHLEQYF.

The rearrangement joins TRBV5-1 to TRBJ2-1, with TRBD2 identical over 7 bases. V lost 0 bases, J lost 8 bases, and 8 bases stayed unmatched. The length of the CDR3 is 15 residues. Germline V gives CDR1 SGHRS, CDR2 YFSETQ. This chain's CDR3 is CASSLGAGVAHEQFF. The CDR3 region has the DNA TGCGCCAGCAGCTTGGGGGCGGGAGTCGCCCATGAGCAGTTCTTC.

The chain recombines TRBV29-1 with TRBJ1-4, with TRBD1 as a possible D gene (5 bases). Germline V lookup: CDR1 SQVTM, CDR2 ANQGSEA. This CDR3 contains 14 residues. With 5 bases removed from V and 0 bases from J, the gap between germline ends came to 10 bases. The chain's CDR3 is CSVIRGTTNEKLFF. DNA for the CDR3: TGCAGCGTTATAAGGGGAACAACTAATGAAAAACTGTTTTTT.

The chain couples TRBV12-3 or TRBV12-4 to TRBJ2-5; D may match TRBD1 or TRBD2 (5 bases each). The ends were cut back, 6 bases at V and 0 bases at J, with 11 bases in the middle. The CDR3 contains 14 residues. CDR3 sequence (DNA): TGTGCCAGCAGCCGGGACGGAGACCAAGAGACCCAGTACTTC. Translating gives CASSRDGDQETQYF.